The entry that follows covers one T cell receptor (beta chain) sequence. This clone's antigen is unknown. No base qualities exist here, and no much larger clone lies one base off it. There are 14 amino acids in the CDR3, from cysteine to phenylalanine inclusive. CDR3 DNA only is kept here, 42 bases in frame from base 1. V is cut by 5 bases and J by 8 bases, and the space between the germline ends is 18 bases. CDR1 and CDR2, per the germline V gene (reference sequence), are MNHEY and SMNVEV. Library preparation used the immunoSEQ multiplex PCR assay. TCRdb carries this immuneACCESS record with in-frame sequences only. Its versions omit some clonotypes, under half of them owing to an unresolved V gene in the studies checked, with the rest unexplained. A total of about 50,000 clones appear in this sample, 80% to 90% of them only once. Together, the top ten hold 12% of the sample. Donors were patients with melanoma.

The data belong to a study of CD4+ T cells in melanoma (dated by TCRdb to about 2022). Describing the broader study: The study examined neoantigen-specific CD4+ T cells in human melanoma. Study-wide conclusions, independent of this receptor: Neoantigen-specific CD4+ T cells were reported to be correlated with the function of CD8+ T cells, macrophages and B cells. Neoantigen-specific CD4+ T cells in melanoma were reported to show diverse differentiation states.

Sequencing input: peripheral blood. Rearrangement joined TRBV27 to TRBJ1-2, and TRBD1 may be the D gene, going by 6 matching bases. This sequence originates from a human donor with melanoma. DNA sequence: TGTGCCAGCAGTCCGTCAGGGGCCTTTTGGGGCTACACCTTC. It encodes CASSPSGAFWGYTF.